These 19 T cell receptor beta chains were sequenced from one sample in a study of cytomegalovirus exposure and HLA in healthy donors. PCR involved 60 Vbeta and 13 Jbeta primers. Profiling relied on immunoSEQ multiplex PCR, and the TCRdb table lists in-frame clones only, not all of them. The sample has roughly 160,000 clones, approximately 72% seen once. The sequenced sample consisted of PBMCs. These receptors were obtained from a female donor in good health and CMV-seronegative.

The V gene is TRBV5-1, the J gene TRBJ2-7; 8 bases align to TRBD1. J was trimmed by 4 bases and V by 0 bases; bases with no gene match: 6. Germline assignment: CDR1 SGHRS and CDR2 YFSETQ. CDR3 size: 15 residues. CDR3 nucleotide sequence: TGCGCCAGCAGCTTGGCTAGACAGGGGCCTTACGAGCAGTACTTC. Protein product: CASSLARQGPYEQYF.

This sequence joins TRBV13 and TRBJ1-1; D call uncertain. Trimming removed 2 bases from V and 1 base from J, with 14 bases in between. From germline, CDR1 is PRHDT and CDR2 FYEKMQ (reference sequence). The CDR3 consists of 16 residues. In DNA form, the CDR3 reads TGTGCCAGCAGCTTAAAAAGTGCCGGTTCGAACACTGAAGCTTTCTTT. Encoded protein: CASSLKSAGSNTEAFF.

This chain connects TRBV7-9 to TRBJ2-3, with TRBD2 matching over 15 bases. CDR3 length equals 18 residues. V lost 4 bases to trimming and J lost 0 bases; unmatched junction nucleotides: 5. Per germline, CDR1 SEHNR and CDR2 FQNEAQ (reference sequence). The CDR3 protein is CASSYRTSGRASTDTQYF. The CDR3 DNA follows: TGTGCCAGCAGCTACCGGACTAGCGGGAGGGCAAGCACAGATACGCAGTATTTT. Filled out from reference TRBV7-9 and TRBJ2-3, the complete variable domain reads DTGVSQNPRHKITKRGQNVTFRCDPISEHNRLYWYRQTLGQGPEFLTYFQNEAQLEKSRLLSDRFSAERPKGSFSTLEIQRTEQGDSAMYLCASSYRTSGRASTDTQYFGPGTRLTVL.

The rearrangement uses TRBV19 and TRBJ1-2; 9 nucleotides match TRBD1. V was clipped by 4 bases and J by 5 bases; unmatched bases: 17. The CDR3 consists of 18 residues. Germline CDR1 is LNHDA and CDR2 is SQIVND (reference sequence). The chain's CDR3 is CASSRVGLPGTGIYGYTF. CDR3 sequence (DNA): TGTGCCAGTAGTAGGGTCGGATTACCCGGGACAGGGATTTATGGCTACACCTTC.

This rearrangement joins TRBV5-6 to TRBJ1-1; the match to TRBD1 covers 8 bases. The CDR3 sequence is 13 residues long. Germline loops: CDR1 SGHDT, CDR2 YYEEEE. Losses at the gene ends were 4 bases for V and 5 bases for J; bases not matched to a gene: 4. The CDR3 region is CASSIDRGTEAFF. The CDR3 coding sequence is TGTGCCAGCAGCATTGACAGGGGAACTGAAGCTTTCTTT.

This clone was detected a few times. The chain joins TRBV5-1 to TRBJ2-1; 10 nucleotides agree with TRBD2. Trimming took 1 base from V and 0 from J; bases not matched to a gene: 7. The CDR3 length is 18 residues. Germline V lookup: CDR1 SGHRS, CDR2 YFSETQ. CDR3 coding DNA: TGCGCCAGCAGCTTGTATAGCGGGGGGCTCCACTCCTACAATGAGCAGTTCTTC. Protein product: CASSLYSGGLHSYNEQFF.

This chain links TRBV4-1 with TRBJ2-7; possible D gene TRBD1, 6 bases. Trimming stripped 4 bases from V and 2 bases from J, with 18 bases between. CDR3 length equals 16 residues. The germline V gene has CDR1 MGHRA and CDR2 YSYEKL. The CDR3 is CASSPNPQGITYEQYF. Here the CDR3 DNA reads TGCGCCAGCAGCCCCAACCCCCAGGGGATAACCTACGAGCAGTACTTC.

This sequence joins TRBV7-9 and TRBJ1-5, with 7 bases aligning to TRBD1. Trimming removed 1 base from V and 2 bases from J; junction bases left unmatched: 11. CDR1 and CDR2 (germline): SEHNR, FQNEAQ (reference sequence). The CDR3 contains 18 residues. The CDR3 is CASSLGSGTAFGNQPQHF. CDR3 sequence (DNA): TGTGCCAGCAGCTTAGGGTCCGGGACAGCATTTGGCAATCAGCCCCAGCATTTT.

The chain employs TRBV5-6 and TRBJ1-3; D uncertain. This CDR3 spans 14 amino acids. Germline CDR1 and CDR2: SGHDT and YYEEEE. The ends were cut back, 0 bases at V and 4 bases at J, with 8 bases in the middle. CDR3 amino acids: CASSLVPGGNTIYF. CDR3 bases: TGTGCCAGCAGCTTGGTGCCGGGGGGAAACACCATATATTTT.

This chain links TRBV6-5 with TRBJ2-1; 8 positions agree with TRBD1. Trimming took 4 bases from V and 8 from J; bases not matched to a gene: 7. Germline CDR1 MNHEY, CDR2 SVGAGI. The CDR3 runs to 14 residues. The CDR3 here is CASSLQGASDEQFF. In nucleotides, the CDR3 is TGTGCCAGCAGTTTGCAGGGGGCCTCGGATGAGCAGTTCTTC.

The chain carries TRBV29-1 and TRBJ2-3; D uncertain. The CDR3 has 13 residues. Germline V CDR1 and CDR2: SQVTM, ANQGSEA. Trimming left V 2 bases short and J 0 bases short, with 6 bases between. The CDR3 sequence: CSVESLSTDTQYF. Written as DNA, the CDR3 is TGCAGCGTTGAAAGCCTAAGCACAGATACGCAGTATTTT.

This chain uses TRBV5-6 with TRBJ2-7, with D tentatively TRBD1 (6 bases). Trimming pared 0 bases from V and 4 bases from J, leaving 17 bases between. The CDR3 length is 16 residues. From germline, CDR1 is SGHDT and CDR2 YYEEEE. CDR3 sequence: CASSLGGDKSLYEQYF. The CDR3 region has the DNA TGTGCCAGCAGCTTGGGAGGGGACAAGTCCCTTTACGAGCAGTACTTC.

V is TRBV10-1 and J is TRBJ2-2; possible D gene TRBD2, 6 bases. Trimming left V 8 bases short and J 2 bases short, with 15 bases between. The CDR3 has 15 residues. Per the germline V gene, CDR1 is WNHNN and CDR2 is SYGVQD (reference sequence). This CDR3 is CASADGGLNTGELFF. The DNA of the CDR3 is TGCGCCAGCGCGGATGGGGGACTCAACACCGGGGAGCTGTTTTTT.

The V and J genes are TRBV5-1 and TRBJ1-2; no clear D. V dropped 4 bases and J dropped 8 bases, with 12 bases sitting between them. The CDR3 is made up of 12 amino acids. Germline V gives CDR1 SGHRS, CDR2 YFSETQ. CDR3 amino acids: CASSPGAGGYTF. In nucleotides, the CDR3 is TGCGCCAGCAGCCCGGGAGCGGGGGGCTACACCTTC.

V usage is TRBV5-5 and J usage is TRBJ1-2; D is unresolved. The V end lost 0 bases, the J end lost 0 bases, and 9 bases lay between the germline ends. The CDR3 consists of 15 residues. Germline assignment: CDR1 SGHKS and CDR2 YYEKEE (reference sequence). The CDR3 region has the DNA TGTGCCAGCAGCTTGGTCCGTCCAGCTAACTATGGCTACACCTTC. Its protein is CASSLVRPANYGYTF.

The chain carries TRBV18 and TRBJ2-3; 7 nucleotides align to TRBD2. The CDR3 is 14 residues long. Germline V CDR1 and CDR2: KGHSH, LQKENI. Trimming took 3 bases from V and 0 from J; bases not matched to a gene: 0. Written as DNA, the CDR3 is TGTGCCAGCTCACCGCGGGGGAGCACAGATACGCAGTATTTT. Translating it yields CASSPRGSTDTQYF.

This chain joins TRBV6-6 and TRBJ2-3; possible D gene TRBD1, 5 bases. This CDR3 is 15 amino acids long. V was cut by 0 bases and J by 7 bases, with 14 bases left in between. The germline gives CDR1 MNHNY, CDR2 SVGAGI (reference sequence). DNA for the CDR3: TGTGCCAGCAGTTACTCTGGGCAGGGTGGGAATACGCAGTATTTT. Protein: CASSYSGQGGNTQYF.

The DNA of the CDR3 is TGTGCCAGCAGCTCGGGACTAGCGGGAAACATTCAGTACTTC. Translation: CASSSGLAGNIQYF. V gene TRBV9 combines with J gene TRBJ2-4; 12 nucleotides agree with TRBD2. The CDR3 contains 14 residues. The trim removed 4 bases at V and 6 bases at J, leaving 2 bases unmatched. Looked up from germline, CDR1 is SGDLS and CDR2 is YYNGEE.

V usage is TRBV6-5 and J usage is TRBJ1-5; 7 positions match TRBD1. V was pared by 5 bases and J by 7 bases, with 8 bases of the junction left unmatched. In germline, CDR1 is MNHEY, CDR2 SVGAGI. The CDR3 has 14 amino acids. In DNA, the CDR3 is TGTGCCAGCAGTGTGGACAGGACCGCACAGCCCCAGCATTTT. Its translation is CASSVDRTAQPQHF.